This T cell receptor (beta chain) is from a study of monozygotic twins with inflammatory bowel disease. Study-level results: The authors could not tell different T cell subtypes apart. IBD patients showed reduced TCRbeta diversity (inverse Simpson) versus healthy co-twins. Treatment differences in immunosuppression may have added variability to the repertoires of patients.

The template-switching step introduced UMIs that carried a 6-nucleotide sample barcode. TCRdb reprocessed the 5' RACE reads, with one entry per CDR3 protein and no DNA. The ten top clones account for 2% to 2.5%, within a sample of 300,000 to 400,000 distinct CDR3 sequences. Remarks on this clonotype: Its specificity is unknown.

The germline V gene has CDR1 SGHNT and CDR2 YYREEE (reference sequence). CDR3 length: 17 amino acids. The TCR comes from a human donor with ulcerative colitis or Crohn's disease, or a healthy co-twin of an affected twin (not recorded which). Input material: blood. The chain links TRBV5-4 to TRBJ2-3; TCRdb returns TRBD2, unconfirmable since there is no DNA. The CDR3 loop is CASNLAEKRGYTDTQYF.